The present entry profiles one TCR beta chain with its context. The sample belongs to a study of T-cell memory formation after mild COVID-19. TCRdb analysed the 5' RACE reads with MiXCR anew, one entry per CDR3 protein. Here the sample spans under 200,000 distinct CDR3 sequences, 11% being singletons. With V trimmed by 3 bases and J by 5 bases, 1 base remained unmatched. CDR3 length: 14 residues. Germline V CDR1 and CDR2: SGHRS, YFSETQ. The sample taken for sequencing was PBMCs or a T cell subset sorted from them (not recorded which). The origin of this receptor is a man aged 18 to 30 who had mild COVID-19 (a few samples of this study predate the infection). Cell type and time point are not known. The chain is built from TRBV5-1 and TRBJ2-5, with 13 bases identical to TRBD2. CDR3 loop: CASSSGLAGETQYF. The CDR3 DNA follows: TGCGCCAGCAGCTCGGGACTAGCGGGGGAGACCCAGTACTTC.